The clone carrying this TCR beta chain was detected many times. The CDR3 extends over 13 amino acids. V was shortened by 5 bases and J by 1 base, with 8 bases between the two germline ends. MiXCR was run by TCRdb on the 5' RACE reads, yielding one entry per CDR3 protein. This sample has about 96,000 distinct CDR3 sequences; 15% to 20% occur once, and the top ten carry approximately 5.7%. This sample stems from a study of T cells of healthy individuals. The TCR comes from a human donor in good health. The chain employs TRBV12-3 or TRBV12-4 and TRBJ1-1; D gene unclear. The CDR3 loop reads CASSQEGNTEAFF. The CDR3 nucleotides are TGTGCCAGCAGTCAGGAGGGGAACACTGAAGCTTTCTTT.